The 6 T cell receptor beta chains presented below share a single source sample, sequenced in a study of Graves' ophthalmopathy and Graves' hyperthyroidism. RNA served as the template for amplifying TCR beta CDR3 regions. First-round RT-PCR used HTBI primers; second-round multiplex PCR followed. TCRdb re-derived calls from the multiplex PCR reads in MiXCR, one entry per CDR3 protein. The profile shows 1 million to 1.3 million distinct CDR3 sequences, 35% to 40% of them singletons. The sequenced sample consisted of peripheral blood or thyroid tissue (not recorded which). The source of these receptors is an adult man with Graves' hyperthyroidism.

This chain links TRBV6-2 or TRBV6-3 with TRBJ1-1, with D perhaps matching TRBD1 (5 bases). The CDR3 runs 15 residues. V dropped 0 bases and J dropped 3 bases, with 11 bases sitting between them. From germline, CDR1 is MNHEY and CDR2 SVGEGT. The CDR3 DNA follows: TGTGCCAGCAGTTACTCCTGGGGCTTGGACACTGAAGCTTTCTTT. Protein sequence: CASSYSWGLDTEAFF.

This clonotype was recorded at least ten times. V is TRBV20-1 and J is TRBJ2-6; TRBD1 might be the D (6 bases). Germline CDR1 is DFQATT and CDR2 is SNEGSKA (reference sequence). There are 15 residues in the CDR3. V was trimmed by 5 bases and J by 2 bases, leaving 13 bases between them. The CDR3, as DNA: TGCAGTGCTTGGCCACAGGGTGCTGGGGCCAACGTCCTGACTTTC. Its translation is CSAWPQGAGANVLTF.

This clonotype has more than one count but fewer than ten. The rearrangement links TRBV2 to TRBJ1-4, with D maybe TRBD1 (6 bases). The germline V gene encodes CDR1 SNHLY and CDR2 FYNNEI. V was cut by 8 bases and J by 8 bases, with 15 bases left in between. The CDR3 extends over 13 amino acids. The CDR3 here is CASGTFDREKLFF. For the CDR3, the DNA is TGTGCCAGCGGGACATTTGATCGAGAAAAACTGTTTTTT.

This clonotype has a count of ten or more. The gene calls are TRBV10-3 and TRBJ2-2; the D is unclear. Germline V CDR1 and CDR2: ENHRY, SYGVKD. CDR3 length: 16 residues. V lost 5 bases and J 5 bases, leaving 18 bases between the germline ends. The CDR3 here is CAISSASALDTGELFF. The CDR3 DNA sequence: TGTGCCATCAGTTCTGCCTCGGCACTCGATACCGGGGAGCTGTTTTTT.

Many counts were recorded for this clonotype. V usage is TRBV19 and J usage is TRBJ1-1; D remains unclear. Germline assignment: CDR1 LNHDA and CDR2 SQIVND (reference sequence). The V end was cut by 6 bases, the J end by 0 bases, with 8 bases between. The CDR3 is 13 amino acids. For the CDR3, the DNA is TGTGCCAGTAGCTTCAGCTTGAACACTGAAGCTTTCTTT. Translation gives CASSFSLNTEAFF.

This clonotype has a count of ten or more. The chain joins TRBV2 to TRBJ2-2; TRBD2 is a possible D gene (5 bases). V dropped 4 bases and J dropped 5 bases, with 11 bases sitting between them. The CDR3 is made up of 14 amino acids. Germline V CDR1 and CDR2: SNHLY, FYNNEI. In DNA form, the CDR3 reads TGTGCCAGCAGTGTGTACGCGGGTACCGGGGAGCTGTTTTTT. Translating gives CASSVYAGTGELFF. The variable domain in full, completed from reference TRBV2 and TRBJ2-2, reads EPEVTQTPSHQVTQMGQEVILRCVPISNHLYFYWYRQILGQKVEFLVSFYNNEISEKSEIFDDQFSVERPDGSNFTLKIRSTKLEDSAMYFCASSVYAGTGELFFGEGSRLTVL.